This T cell receptor beta chain appears in the sequencing data of a study of control samples from healthy donors and cancer patients. Germline loops: CDR1 SGHDT, CDR2 YYEEEE. Trimming pared 4 bases from V and 1 base from J, leaving 5 bases between. The CDR3 covers 12 residues. Libraries were prepared by immunoSEQ multiplex PCR; TCRdb keeps only in-frame clonotypes and omits some of them. The table records some 64,000 clones, less than 95% of them present only once. Sequenced input: PBMCs. The chain combines TRBV5-6 with TRBJ1-1, with D perhaps matching TRBD1 (5 bases). The source of this sequence is a woman aged 50 to 60 with colorectal cancer. The CDR3 region is CASSGGNTEAFF. In DNA form, the CDR3 reads TGTGCCAGCAGCGGGGGGAACACTGAAGCTTTCTTT.